A selection of T cell receptor beta chains follows, all from one sample in a study of CDR3 diversity in severe acne. TCRdb used MiXCR to reprocess the PCR reads, holding one entry per CDR3 protein. Of 89,000 or so distinct CDR3 sequences in the sample, about 48% were seen once. The sequenced material came from blood. These receptors were taken from a male donor in good health, serving as a control. The CDR3 runs from the conserved cysteine through the conserved F or W. Each record gives: clone size, V gene, J gene, D gene, CDR3 DNA, CDR3 protein. A D gene is named only where the DNA matches it firmly. A row's size may be missing; if present it is once, few, many or a size class.

clone size: NA
V gene: TRBV6-5
J gene: TRBJ1-2
D gene: NA
CDR3 DNA: TGTGCCAGCAGTTACGATCGACAGACGCGGTCGAGCTACACCTTC
CDR3 protein: CASSYDRQTRSSYTF

clone size: NA
V gene: TRBV5-5
J gene: TRBJ1-6
D gene: NA
CDR3 DNA: TGTGCCAGCAGCTTGGGGAGTCATAATTCACCCCTCCACTTT
CDR3 protein: CASSLGSHNSPLHF

clone size: NA
V gene: TRBV25-1
J gene: TRBJ1-5
D gene: NA
CDR3 DNA: TGTGCCAGCCATCCAACGCCCCGTCAGCCCCAGCATTTT
CDR3 protein: CASHPTPRQPQHF

clone size: many
V gene: TRBV7-6
J gene: TRBJ2-5
D gene: TRBD1
CDR3 DNA: TGTGCCAGCAGCTTGGGTACCGGGACAGCTCAAGAGACCCAGTACTTC
CDR3 protein: CASSLGTGTAQETQYF

clone size: NA
V gene: TRBV20-1
J gene: TRBJ1-2
D gene: NA
CDR3 DNA: TGCAGTGCCAACCGTGCGGGGAGTGAGGGCTACACCTTC
CDR3 protein: CSANRAGSEGYTF

clone size: NA
V gene: TRBV25-1
J gene: TRBJ2-4
D gene: NA
CDR3 DNA: TGTGCCAGCGGTCCAGGCGACAAAAACATTCAGTACTTC
CDR3 protein: CASGPGDKNIQYF

clone size: few
V gene: TRBV28
J gene: TRBJ1-5
D gene: NA
CDR3 DNA: TGTGCCAGCAGTTTACAGGCCCATAGCAATCAGCCCCAGCATTTT
CDR3 protein: CASSLQAHSNQPQHF

clone size: NA
V gene: TRBV25-1
J gene: TRBJ2-1
D gene: NA
CDR3 DNA: TGTGCCAGCACTTTCGGGGGTACCAATGAGCAGTTCTTC
CDR3 protein: CASTFGGTNEQFF

clone size: many
V gene: TRBV6-1
J gene: TRBJ2-3
D gene: NA
CDR3 DNA: TGTGCCAGCAGTGAAGTGGGGGGTTACACAGATACGCAGTATTTT
CDR3 protein: CASSEVGGYTDTQYF

clone size: NA
V gene: TRBV19
J gene: TRBJ1-5
D gene: NA
CDR3 DNA: TGTGCCAATAGCGGAGCCTCGGACGGGAATCAGCCCCAGCATTTT
CDR3 protein: CANSGASDGNQPQHF